This record concerns one T cell receptor beta chain sequence. The sample belongs to a study of control samples from healthy donors and cancer patients. Some clones are missing from TCRdb's copy, which holds only in-frame ones; the method was immunoSEQ multiplex PCR. This sample carries 95,000 to 120,000 clones, 82% of them seen once, and the ten largest clones take 6% to 8%. CDR1 is SGHRS and CDR2 is YFSETQ in the germline V gene. Trimming removed 5 bases from V and 0 bases from J, with 12 bases in between. CDR3 length equals 15 residues. Material: blood. The chain has TRBV5-1 and TRBJ1-5; D is perhaps TRBD1 (5 bases). The sequence came from a man between 18 and 29 years old in good health. CDR3 DNA: TGCGCCAGCAGTGTGGGGGGTTATAGCAATCAGCCCCAGCATTTT. Protein product: CASSVGGYSNQPQHF.